The 19 T cell receptor beta chains below all came from one sample that was sequenced in a study of a mutant IDH1 vaccine in newly diagnosed glioma. Time point given: week 35, safety follow-up. Topical imiquimod was applied with each vaccine dose, which held 300 ug of mutant IDH1 20-mer peptide. These receptors lack a known antigen. Sequencing used immunoSEQ multiplex PCR; TCRdb keeps in-frame clones, though not all of them. The table shows tens of thousands of clones, with 74% occurring only once. Specimen: PBMCs, collected from a glioma patient whose treatment included an IDH1 peptide vaccine. The receptors were gathered from a man in his fifties with glioma.

This chain links TRBV6-5 with TRBJ2-5, with a weak D call TRBD2 (6 bases). This CDR3 is 16 amino acids long. The ends were cut back, 0 bases at V and 5 bases at J, with 16 bases in the middle. In germline, CDR1 is MNHEY, CDR2 SVGAGI. The chain's CDR3 is CASSYSFAGGEETQYF. The CDR3 DNA follows: TGTGCCAGCAGTTACTCCTTTGCTGGAGGGGAGGAGACCCAGTACTTC.

This clone has more than one count but fewer than ten. The V gene is TRBV7-8, the J gene TRBJ2-7, with D tentatively TRBD2 (7 bases). Germline CDR1 SGHVS, CDR2 FQNEAQ. V shed 5 bases and J shed 3 bases, with 14 bases lying between them. The CDR3 runs 14 residues. The CDR3 DNA reads TGTGCCAGCAGCCTAAGCGGGACAATCTACGAGCAGTACTTC. Amino acids: CASSLSGTIYEQYF.

The chain employs TRBV5-4 and TRBJ2-2; the D is unclear. The CDR3 contains 12 residues. CDR1 and CDR2 (germline): SGHNT, YYREEE (reference sequence). The V and J ends lost 5 bases and 5 bases respectively, with 7 bases between them. The CDR3 nucleotides read TGTGCCAGCAGACCTCTTACCGGGGAGCTGTTTTTT. Protein sequence: CASRPLTGELFF. Together with reference TRBV5-4 and TRBJ2-2, the CDR3 gives the full variable domain: ETGVTQSPTHLIKTRGQQVTLRCSSQSGHNTVSWYQQALGQGPQFIFQYYREEENGRGNFPPRFSGLQFPNYSSELNVNALELDDSALYLCASRPLTGELFFGEGSRLTVL.

The sample holds a few counts of this clone. The chain uses TRBV30 and TRBJ1-4; 7 nucleotides line up with TRBD1. Looked up from germline, CDR1 is GTSNPN and CDR2 is SVGIG (reference sequence). The junction had 4 bases not matched to a gene; V was cut back by 0 bases and J by 6 bases. The CDR3 is made up of 14 amino acids. CDR3 region: CAWSVGQGDEKLFF. The CDR3 DNA sequence: TGTGCCTGGAGTGTAGGGCAGGGGGATGAAAAACTGTTTTTT. Combining the CDR3 with reference TRBV30 and TRBJ1-4 gives the whole variable domain SQTIHQWPATLVQPVGSPLSLECTVEGTSNPNLYWYRQAAGRGLQLLFYSVGIGQISSEVPQNLSASRPQDRQFILSSKKLLLSDSGFYLCAWSVGQGDEKLFFGSGTQLSVL.

V usage is TRBV2 and J usage is TRBJ1-2; D gene unclear. Trimming pared 8 bases from V and 4 bases from J, leaving 8 bases between. CDR3 length: 11 amino acids. Per germline, CDR1 SNHLY and CDR2 FYNNEI. The CDR3 region is CASSRGYGYTF. In DNA form, the CDR3 reads TGTGCCAGCTCACGGGGCTATGGCTACACCTTC.

V and J are TRBV7-9 and TRBJ1-1; the D is unclear. The germline V gene encodes CDR1 SEHNR and CDR2 FQNEAQ (reference sequence). The CDR3 contains 14 residues. V lost 5 bases, J lost 1 base, and 11 bases lay in between. For the CDR3, the DNA is TGTGCCAGCAGCCTCTCTGAGGGGAACACTGAAGCTTTCTTT. Its protein is CASSLSEGNTEAFF.

V and J are TRBV18 and TRBJ1-5; 8 bases line up with TRBD1. This CDR3 is 15 amino acids long. CDR1 is KGHSH, CDR2 LQKENI, per germline. V trimming: 3 bases; J trimming: 5 bases; junction bases outside the gene matches: 6. CDR3 DNA: TGTGCCAGCTCACCCAGGACAGGGAGCGATCAGCCCCAGCATTTT. It yields the protein CASSPRTGSDQPQHF.

The chain links TRBV1 to TRBJ2-7; TRBD2 reflects the table's D call only, with no check against the DNA. TRBV1 is a pseudogene segment. The CDR3 covers 17 residues. The CDR3 loop reads CTSSQLPGLAGLHEQYF. The CDR3 DNA sequence: TGCACCAGCAGCCAACTGCCTGGACTAGCTGGTTTGCACGAGCAGTACTTC.

The chain carries TRBV9 and TRBJ2-7; the match to TRBD1 covers 8 bases. Looked up from germline, CDR1 is SGDLS and CDR2 is YYNGEE. V lost 6 bases to trimming and J lost 1 base; unmatched junction nucleotides: 9. The CDR3 spans 15 residues. The CDR3 sequence is CASKRAGQASYEQYF. CDR3 nucleotide sequence: TGTGCCAGCAAAAGGGCGGGACAGGCGTCCTACGAGCAGTACTTC.

This sequence joins TRBV5-6 and TRBJ1-2, with D tentatively TRBD1 (5 bases). Germline CDR1 is SGHDT and CDR2 is YYEEEE. This CDR3 has 16 amino acids. V was trimmed by 1 base and J by 4 bases, leaving 17 bases between them. CDR3 in amino acids: CASSLWRVTETYGYTF. The CDR3 region has the DNA TGTGCCAGCAGCTTGTGGAGGGTGACAGAGACCTATGGCTACACCTTC. The full variable domain, its missing parts supplied by reference TRBV5-6 and TRBJ1-2, is DAGVTQSPTHLIKTRGQQVTLRCSPKSGHDTVSWYQQALGQGPQFIFQYYEEEERQRGNFPDRFSGHQFPNYSSELNVNALLLGDSALYLCASSLWRVTETYGYTFGSGTRLTVV.

The chain uses TRBV5-1 and TRBJ2-7; 7 bases fit TRBD1. V was pared by 4 bases and J by 4 bases, with 11 bases of the junction left unmatched. The length of the CDR3 is 15 residues. Looked up from germline, CDR1 is SGHRS and CDR2 is YFSETQ. The CDR3 sequence is CASSQSGGQTYEQYF. In nucleotides, the CDR3 is TGCGCCAGCAGCCAATCTGGGGGACAGACTTACGAGCAGTACTTC.

This chain joins TRBV5-6 and TRBJ1-1; 7 nucleotides align to TRBD1. The V and J ends lost 4 bases and 3 bases, in that order; junction bases with no gene match: 6. Germline V gives CDR1 SGHDT, CDR2 YYEEEE. This CDR3 region has 14 residues. CDR3 nucleotides: TGTGCCAGCAGCACATACAGGGGTGACACTGAAGCTTTCTTT. This translates into CASSTYRGDTEAFF. The full variable domain, its missing parts supplied by reference TRBV5-6 and TRBJ1-1, is DAGVTQSPTHLIKTRGQQVTLRCSPKSGHDTVSWYQQALGQGPQFIFQYYEEEERQRGNFPDRFSGHQFPNYSSELNVNALLLGDSALYLCASSTYRGDTEAFFGQGTRLTVV.

This clone was counted a single time. J is TRBJ1-2 and V is TRBV10-3; 9 bases are shared with TRBD1. This CDR3 region has 13 residues. The ends lost 4 bases at V and 6 bases at J; junction bases unmatched: 3. Germline V gene data show CDR1 as ENHRY and CDR2 as SYGVKD. CDR3 nucleotides: TGTGCCATCAGTGGGGACAGGGCCCATGGCTACACCTTC. Its translation is CAISGDRAHGYTF.

V gene TRBV10-2 combines with J gene TRBJ2-6; D is ambiguous. Per the germline V gene, CDR1 is WSHSY and CDR2 is SAAADI. The CDR3 consists of 15 residues. The V end lost 4 bases, the J end lost 0 bases, and 7 bases lay between the germline ends. CDR3 in amino acids: CASSVEASGANVLTF. Here the CDR3 DNA reads TGCGCCAGCAGTGTCGAGGCCTCTGGGGCCAACGTCCTGACTTTC.

V and J are TRBV9 and TRBJ1-1, with D unresolved. The CDR3 length is 13 residues. Trimming stripped 3 bases from V and 5 bases from J, with 11 bases between. Germline-derived CDR1 and CDR2 are SGDLS and YYNGEE. CDR3 in amino acids: CASSALIRTEAFF. The CDR3 nucleotides read TGTGCCAGCAGCGCCCTCATCAGGACTGAAGCTTTCTTT.

This clone was seen more than once but under ten times. The rearrangement links TRBV2 to TRBJ1-6; D gene unclear. The CDR3 loop spans 17 amino acids. Germline V gene sequence: CDR1 SNHLY, CDR2 FYNNEI. The V gene lost 2 bases and the J gene lost 3 bases, with 14 bases spanning the gap. The CDR3 DNA reads as TGTGCCAGCAGTGAACGACCCCCGGGTTTCTATAATTCACCCCTCCACTTT. It yields the protein CASSERPPGFYNSPLHF.

This chain links TRBV6-1 with TRBJ1-2; D remains unclear. The length of the CDR3 is 17 residues. The germline V gene has CDR1 MNHNS and CDR2 SASEGT. V gave up 4 bases and J gave up 3 bases, with 21 bases separating them. In nucleotides, the CDR3 is TGTGCCAGCAGTGTGAGCAGCTTAGTGGTTCTAGACTATGGCTACACCTTC. Protein: CASSVSSLVVLDYGYTF.

The rearrangement uses TRBV2 and TRBJ1-3; D remains ambiguous. This CDR3 spans 11 amino acids. From germline, CDR1 is SNHLY and CDR2 FYNNEI. V lost 4 bases, J lost 7 bases, and 5 bases lay in between. In DNA form, the CDR3 reads TGTGCCAGCAGTGTGGGGAACACCATATATTTT. It is translated as CASSVGNTIYF. Using reference TRBV2 and TRBJ1-3 for the parts outside the CDR3, the full variable domain is EPEVTQTPSHQVTQMGQEVILRCVPISNHLYFYWYRQILGQKVEFLVSFYNNEISEKSEIFDDQFSVERPDGSNFTLKIRSTKLEDSAMYFCASSVGNTIYFGEGSWLTVV.

CDR3 nucleotides: TGTGCCAGCAGTTTAGGGGGGGTCTCTGGGGCCAACGTCCTGACTTTC. Translated, it gives CASSLGGVSGANVLTF. The gene calls are TRBV28 and TRBJ2-6; TRBD2 matches 7 bases. The CDR3 spans 16 residues. J lost 0 bases, V lost 2 bases, and 1 base had no gene match. Germline CDR1 is MDHEN and CDR2 is SYDVKM.